This T cell receptor beta chain was documented in a study of graft-versus-host responses after intestinal transplantation. Clones were read by immunoSEQ multiplex PCR, and TCRdb kept only the in-frame ones, dropping some. The sample shows about 15,000 clones, approximately 30% of them seen only once. Study observations and caveats: High graft-versus-host to host-versus-graft clonal ratios were seen in allografts of patients with graft-donor T cell macrochimerism.

Trimming cost V 1 base and J 8 bases, with 11 bases left between them. Germline CDR1 SGHTA, CDR2 FQGNSA. The CDR3 sequence is 14 residues long. Plates contained around 200,000 CFSE-labeled responder cells and around 200,000 irradiated, violet-dye-labeled stimulator cells. Sorted cells were CFSE-low CD3+CD4+ or CD3+CD8+ proliferating responders. The chain couples TRBV7-2 to TRBJ1-4; TRBD1 might be the D (6 bases). This receptor was obtained from a human patient who received an intestinal transplant. Material: alloreactive CD8+ T cells from a mixed lymphocyte reaction culture, obtained before intestinal transplant. The subset: CFSE-low proliferating T cells sorted from approximately 6-day pre-transplant mixed lymphocyte reaction (GvH or HvG direction). The CDR3, as DNA: TGTGCCAGCAGCTTAGAACAGGGTGACGAAAAACTGTTTTTT. It encodes CASSLEQGDEKLFF.